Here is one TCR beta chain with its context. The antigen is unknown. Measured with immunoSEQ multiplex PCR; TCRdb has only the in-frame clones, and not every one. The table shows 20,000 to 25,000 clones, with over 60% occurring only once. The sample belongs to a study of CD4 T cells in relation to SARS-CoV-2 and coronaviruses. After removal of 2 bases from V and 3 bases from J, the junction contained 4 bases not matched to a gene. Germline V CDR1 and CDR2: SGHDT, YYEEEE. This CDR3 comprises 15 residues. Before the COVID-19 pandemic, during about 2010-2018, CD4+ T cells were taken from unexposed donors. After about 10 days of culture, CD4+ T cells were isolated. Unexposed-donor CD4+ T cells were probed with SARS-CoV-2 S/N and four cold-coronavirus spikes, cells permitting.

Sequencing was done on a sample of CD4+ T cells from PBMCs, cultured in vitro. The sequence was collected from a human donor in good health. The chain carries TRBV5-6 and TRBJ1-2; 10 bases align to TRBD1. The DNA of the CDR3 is TGTGCCAGCAGCTTTGGACAGGGGGTATACTATGGCTACACCTTC. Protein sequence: CASSFGQGVYYGYTF.